This entry lists 2 T cell receptor beta chains sequenced from one sample in a study of T-cell reconstitution after alpha-beta-depleted transplantation in children. TCRbeta library preparation incorporated unique molecular identifiers. MiXCR, run by TCRdb on the PCR reads, gives a single entry per CDR3 protein. Of some 490,000 distinct CDR3 sequences in the sample, under 15% were seen once. The sample here was PBMCs from the stem cell graft donor, taken from the stem cell graft. All receptors derive from a human donor who donated a stem cell graft to a child with combined immunodeficiency.

This clonotype was observed at least ten times. V gene TRBV7-2 combines with J gene TRBJ2-3; 9 bases match TRBD1. From germline, CDR1 is SGHTA and CDR2 FQGNSA. The CDR3 extends over 15 amino acids. Losses at the gene ends were 5 bases for V and 2 bases for J; bases not matched to a gene: 5. The CDR3 DNA is TGTGCCAGCAGCCAAAGACAGGGGGACACAGATACGCAGTATTTT. This gives the protein CASSQRQGDTDTQYF.

The rearrangement links TRBV6-5 to TRBJ2-1; TRBD2 matches at 11 bases. Unmatched junction bases numbered 6, after V lost 0 bases and J lost 2 bases. The V gene's germline CDR1 is MNHEY and CDR2 SVGAGI. There are 18 residues in the CDR3. The CDR3 region has the DNA TGTGCCAGCAGTTACTCCATGGGACTAGCGGACCCCTACAATGAGCAGTTCTTC. The encoded protein is CASSYSMGLADPYNEQFF.